This T cell receptor beta chain was identified in a study of tumor and adjacent non-tumor tissue in lung cancer (dated by TCRdb to between 2017 and 2018). As for the study more broadly: By cancer type, the cohort comprised around 11 adenocarcinoma patients, a couple of squamous cell carcinoma patients and 1 small cell lung cancer patient. Sequencing generated a total of roughly 130 million productive TCRbeta reads, averaging about 4.2 million reads per sample. The approximately 15 patients were aged roughly 31 to 80 years, included around ten men and 5 women, and had TNM stage I to III disease. Bulk TCRbeta repertoires were compared between lung tumor tissue and matched distant non-tumor lung tissue obtained from about 16 lung cancer patients. Around 30 paired specimens, one tumor and one normal lung sample per patient, were profiled by TCRbeta CDR3 sequencing. What the work shows at the level of the full study, not this receptor alone: Peripheral blood was not sequenced, so blood TCRbeta repertoires were not examined in the lung cancer patients of the study. Tumor tissue showed significantly greater TCR diversity (inverse Simpson) than normal lung tissue (roughly 430 vs 170, P = 0.0075, Mann-Whitney U test). In normal lung, the top 100 clones accounted for a significantly larger cumulative share of the repertoire than in tumor tissue. TCR diversity was significantly higher in younger patients, and higher tumor TCR diversity was associated with shorter overall and disease-free survival. Neither the sequencing platform nor unique molecular identifiers are mentioned in the methods. Only around 14 patients were in the cohort, and the authors stated that larger samples and more detailed clinical data are needed.

To prepare the library, multiplex PCR was applied. Sequencing instrument: Illumina HiSeq 2500. TCRbeta libraries were constructed through three rounds of nested PCR with primers (Table S4) according to protocols modified from ARM-PCR. Before sequencing, PCR products in the 200-500 bp range were cut out of the gel and cleaned up using the QIAquick gel extraction kit. The source study handled its data this way. Reads were cleaned with Trimmomatic, merged with FLASH into complete CDR3 sequences, and assigned to V(D)J germline segments with MiTCR. VDJtools was used to compute clonal diversity as the inverse Simpson's index. In-frame sequences lacking a premature stop codon were counted as productive reads. TCRdb applied fastp at Q25 and MiXCR to the public reads, then kept only in-frame beta chains. CDR3 protein duplicates are merged, each entry listing the most common genes and DNA. The V and J calls and clone size are TCRdb's, not the authors'. This sample is represented by approximately 70,000 distinct CDR3 sequences; around 73% of them were singletons. The top ten constitute about 28% of the sample.

RNA was isolated from bulk, unsorted tissue, and RNA quality was assessed with a NanoDrop ND-1000 and an Agilent 2100. Donors were newly diagnosed lung cancer patients admitted for thoracic surgery in China between August and November 2014, without prior chemotherapy. Patients with previous radiotherapy or chemotherapy, or with another concurrent cancer, were excluded from the study. Pieces of surgical tissue measuring about 1-2.1 cm3 were kept in RNAlater solution and stored at -80 degrees C until use. V drops 6 bases and J drops 2 bases, leaving 14 bases in between. From the germline V gene, CDR1 is MDHEN and CDR2 is SYDVKM. From its cysteine to its phenylalanine, the CDR3 spans 15 amino acids. The CDR3 DNA has 45 bases and is translated from base 1. A word on this clonotype: Its antigen is currently not known. One base away there is no much larger clone; base qualities are not given.

Sample: lung tumor tissue. This TCR was recovered from a man aged 55 to 70 with non-small cell lung cancer. The V and J segments used are TRBV28 and TRBJ2-1; the D gene assignment is ambiguous. CDR3 sequence: CASSLTSQTYNEQFF. The nucleotide sequence is given as TGTGCCAGCAGCCTCACATCGCAGACCTACAATGAGCAGTTCTTC.